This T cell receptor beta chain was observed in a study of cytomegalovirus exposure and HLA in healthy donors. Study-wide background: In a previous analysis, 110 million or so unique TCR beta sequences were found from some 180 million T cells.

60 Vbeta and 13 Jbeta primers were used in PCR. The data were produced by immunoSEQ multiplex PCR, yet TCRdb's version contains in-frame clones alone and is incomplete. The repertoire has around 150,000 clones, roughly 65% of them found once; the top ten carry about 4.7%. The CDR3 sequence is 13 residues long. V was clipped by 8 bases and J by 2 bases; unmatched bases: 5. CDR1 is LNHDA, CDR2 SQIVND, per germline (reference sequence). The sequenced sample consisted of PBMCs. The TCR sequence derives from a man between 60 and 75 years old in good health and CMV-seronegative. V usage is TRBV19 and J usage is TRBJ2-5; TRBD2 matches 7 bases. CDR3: CASGEGRQETQYF. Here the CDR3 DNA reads TGTGCCAGTGGGGAGGGCCGGCAAGAGACCCAGTACTTC.